This passage covers 2 T cell receptor beta chains from one sample sequenced in a study of shared clonotypes between healthy human individuals. Method: immunoSEQ multiplex PCR; TCRdb's copy keeps in-frame clones and lacks some. The data hold about 2,100,000 clones, with about 93% observed a single time. CD45RO-negative, CCR7-positively selected cells formed the naive CD8 fraction, excluding terminally differentiated effector memory CD45RA+ cells. Sequencing was done on a sample of naive CD8+ T cells from PBMCs. Receptors were obtained from a man younger than 30 in good health. Some clones in this sample may be carry-over from other donors' samples.

The V gene is TRBV6-5, the J gene TRBJ1-2; tentative D call: TRBD1 (5 bases). The germline V gene encodes CDR1 MNHEY and CDR2 SVGAGI. The V end was cut by 6 bases, the J end by 5 bases, with 13 bases between. The CDR3 is 13 amino acids. CDR3 loop: CASSPPGPYGYTF. DNA for the CDR3: TGTGCCAGCAGCCCACCAGGGCCTTATGGCTACACCTTC.

The chain recombines TRBV5-1 with TRBJ2-7; TRBD1 matches at 10 bases. This CDR3 is 11 amino acids long. J gave up 13 bases and V 3 bases, and 4 bases lay outside the gene matches. CDR1 is SGHRS, CDR2 YFSETQ, per germline. CDR3 residues: CASSSGTGEYF. CDR3 nucleotide sequence: TGCGCCAGCAGCTCCGGGACAGGGGAATACTTC.